This section outlines one T cell receptor beta chain sequence together with its context. Its cognate antigen is unknown. Germline V lookup: CDR1 MNHEY, CDR2 SVGAGI. This CDR3 comprises 14 residues. Trimming took off 6 bases at V and 7 bases at J, with 19 bases between the two ends. The intended depth for sequencing was 1 in 200,000 to 1 in 1 million T cells. This table comes from immunoSEQ multiplex PCR, and its TCRdb copy is limited to in-frame clones, with some not included. The sample lists around 150,000 clones, 70% to 90% occurring once. These data come from a study of cytotoxic CD8 clonotypes in ibrutinib-treated CLL. The study, taken as a whole, reports: Public clonotypes, found uncommonly, either contracted or stayed stable on treatment. Clonality showed a rise at ibrutinib response that reversed toward baseline at progression.

The V gene is TRBV6-5, the J gene TRBJ2-7; D might be TRBD2 (5 bases). This sequence originates from a human donor with chronic lymphocytic leukemia. Sequences were derived from PBMCs, sampled at disease progression, from a patient treated with ibrutinib. DNA for the CDR3: TGTGCCAGCAGCTCCAAGGACTGGGTATCAGAGCAGTACTTC. Its protein product is CASSSKDWVSEQYF.